Presented here are 22 T cell receptor beta chains from one specimen sequenced in a study of cytomegalovirus exposure and HLA in healthy donors. Sequencing used immunoSEQ multiplex PCR; TCRdb keeps in-frame clones, though not all of them. This table holds over 200,000 clones, around 87% found once. The specimen sequenced was PBMCs. The receptor set was obtained from a woman aged 18-35 years in good health and CMV-seropositive.

This clone was observed a handful of times. This chain connects TRBV30 to TRBJ2-2; D might be TRBD2 (5 bases). With 1 base removed from V and 5 bases from J, the gap between germline ends came to 11 bases. The CDR3 covers 14 residues. Germline V gene data show CDR1 as GTSNPN and CDR2 as SVGIG (reference sequence). The CDR3 spells CAWSGAGSTGELFF. CDR3 sequence (DNA): TGTGCCTGGAGTGGGGCGGGTTCGACCGGGGAGCTGTTTTTT.

J is TRBJ2-2 and V is TRBV5-1; a weak D match, TRBD2 (5 bases). The CDR3 length is 17 residues. CDR1 and CDR2 (germline): SGHRS, YFSETQ. The germline V and J ends were trimmed by 3 bases and 4 bases, with 19 bases remaining between them. CDR3 bases: TGCGCCAGCAGCTCCCCCCCCTGGGCGGGCCTCACCGGGGAGCTGTTTTTT. The encoded protein is CASSSPPWAGLTGELFF.

The rearrangement links TRBV29-1 to TRBJ2-6, with a tentative D call TRBD1 (6 bases). This CDR3 region has 16 residues. V lost 7 bases to trimming and J lost 0 bases, with 16 bases between them. Germline CDR1 and CDR2: SQVTM and ANQGSEA. The CDR3 DNA reads as TGCAGCGCCATACAGGGCTCCTCCTCTGGGGCCAACGTCCTGACTTTC. It encodes CSAIQGSSSGANVLTF.

The V gene is TRBV4-1, the J gene TRBJ2-3; 13 bases are a match to TRBD2. The length of the CDR3 is 14 residues. The J segment lost 8 bases and the V segment lost 1 base, leaving 0 bases of the junction unmatched. Germline loops: CDR1 MGHRA, CDR2 YSYEKL. The CDR3 loop is CASSQGLAGGTQYF. The CDR3 nucleotides read TGCGCCAGCAGCCAAGGACTAGCGGGAGGTACGCAGTATTTT.

This clone has just a few counts. J is TRBJ2-7 and V is TRBV7-8; 8 bases are a match to TRBD2. CDR3 size: 16 residues. The V segment lost 5 bases and the J segment 4 bases; nucleotides outside the gene matches: 13. Germline lookup yields CDR1 SGHVS and CDR2 FQNEAQ. CDR3 amino acids: CASSPLTGTRFYEQYF. CDR3 coding DNA: TGTGCCAGCAGCCCTCTCACCGGGACTAGATTTTACGAGCAGTACTTC. The entire variable domain, with the rest obtained from reference TRBV7-8 and TRBJ2-7, is as follows: GAGVSQSPRYKVAKRGQDVALRCDPISGHVSLFWYQQALGQGPEFLTYFQNEAQLDKSGLPSDRFFAERPEGSVSTLKIQRTQQEDSAVYLCASSPLTGTRFYEQYFGPGTRLTVT.

This chain connects TRBV2 to TRBJ2-7; tentatively, D is TRBD2 (6 bases). The germline V gene encodes CDR1 SNHLY and CDR2 FYNNEI. The CDR3 runs 14 residues. V was shortened by 6 bases and J by 1 base, with 13 bases between the two germline ends. The CDR3 DNA follows: TGTGCCAGCAGGGGTAGCGGTACTTCCTACGAGCAGTACTTC. Protein: CASRGSGTSYEQYF. Full variable domain (rest looked up from reference TRBV2 and TRBJ2-7): EPEVTQTPSHQVTQMGQEVILRCVPISNHLYFYWYRQILGQKVEFLVSFYNNEISEKSEIFDDQFSVERPDGSNFTLKIRSTKLEDSAMYFCASRGSGTSYEQYFGPGTRLTVT.

The chain uses TRBV2 and TRBJ2-5; 12 bases are a match to TRBD2. Germline values: CDR1 SNHLY, CDR2 FYNNEI. The CDR3 loop spans 17 amino acids. V dropped 4 bases and J dropped 4; count of bases not matched to a gene: 10. DNA of the CDR3: TGTGCCAGCAGTGCCACTAGCGGGAGGAGTTGGCCAGAGACCCAGTACTTC. Translated: CASSATSGRSWPETQYF.

This clone was observed a handful of times. The rearrangement joins TRBV18 to TRBJ2-1, with TRBD2 identical over 8 bases. CDR1 is KGHSH and CDR2 is LQKENI in the germline V gene. The length of the CDR3 is 18 residues. V trimming: 2 bases; J trimming: 3 bases; junction bases outside the gene matches: 12. This CDR3 reads CASSPRRRAGEIYNEQFF. The CDR3 nucleotides are TGTGCCAGCTCACCAAGGCGGCGAGCGGGAGAAATCTACAATGAGCAGTTCTTC.

This clone was recorded a few times. The V call is TRBV4-1, the J call TRBJ2-7; 10 positions match TRBD1. Germline CDR1 MGHRA, CDR2 YSYEKL. J was trimmed by 6 bases and V by 4 bases; bases with no gene match: 0. CDR3 length equals 12 residues. The CDR3 region is CASSRTGGEQYF. DNA for the CDR3: TGCGCCAGCAGCCGGACAGGGGGCGAGCAGTACTTC.

The rearrangement uses TRBV27 and TRBJ2-2, with a possible D match to TRBD2 (6 bases). V was clipped by 6 bases and J by 2 bases, with 10 bases between them. CDR1 is MNHEY, CDR2 SMNVEV, per germline (reference sequence). The CDR3 has 14 amino acids. The CDR3 bases are TGTGCCAGCAGAGGGACTGTAAACACCGGGGAGCTGTTTTTT. This codes for CASRGTVNTGELFF.

This chain connects TRBV2 to TRBJ1-3; no clear D gene. CDR3 length: 15 residues. The V end was cut by 6 bases, the J end by 3 bases, with 15 bases between. CDR1 is SNHLY, CDR2 FYNNEI, per germline. The CDR3: CASSKEAPYGNTIYF. In DNA, the CDR3 is TGTGCCAGCAGCAAAGAGGCGCCGTATGGAAACACCATATATTTT. The full variable domain, rest sourced from reference TRBV2 and TRBJ1-3, is EPEVTQTPSHQVTQMGQEVILRCVPISNHLYFYWYRQILGQKVEFLVSFYNNEISEKSEIFDDQFSVERPDGSNFTLKIRSTKLEDSAMYFCASSKEAPYGNTIYFGEGSWLTVV.

The chain combines TRBV6-6 with TRBJ2-7; D is unclear. CDR3 length equals 13 residues. Trimming took 6 bases from V and 6 from J, leaving 15 bases between them. Germline-derived CDR1 and CDR2 are MNHNY and SVGAGI (reference sequence). CDR3 loop: CASSPREAGEQYF. The CDR3 DNA follows: TGTGCCAGCAGCCCCAGAGAAGCAGGCGAGCAGTACTTC.

The gene calls are TRBV28 and TRBJ2-6; possible D gene TRBD2, 5 bases. V dropped 2 bases and J dropped 0 bases, with 23 bases sitting between them. Germline V CDR1 and CDR2: MDHEN, SYDVKM. The CDR3 consists of 21 residues. The DNA for the CDR3 is TGTGCCAGCAGTTTAATCTTCGGGGTTAGTTTACGGGGCTCTGGGGCCAACGTCCTGACTTTC. Translating it yields CASSLIFGVSLRGSGANVLTF.

A remark on this clone: Its ends do not fully match the called genes, so a read error is possible. The genes are TRBV10-3 and TRBJ2-2; D possibly uses TRBD1 or TRBD2 (5 bases each). This CDR3 has 12 amino acids. Germline loops: CDR1 ENHRY, CDR2 SYGVKD. The CDR3 sequence: CAIGEGQGELFF. The CDR3 bases are TGTGCCATCGGTGAGGGGCAGGGGGAGCTGTTTTTT.

V usage is TRBV10-3 and J usage is TRBJ2-1; D is perhaps TRBD2 (5 bases). The CDR3 loop spans 14 amino acids. V was cut by 4 bases and J by 7 bases, with 14 bases left in between. CDR1 ENHRY and CDR2 SYGVKD come from the germline V gene. The CDR3 region is CAISGASSGNEQFF. The CDR3 DNA reads as TGTGCCATCAGTGGAGCTAGTTCGGGGAATGAGCAGTTCTTC.

This chain uses TRBV19 with TRBJ1-5; no reliable D call. Trimming left V 3 bases short and J 5 bases short, with 11 bases between. CDR1 LNHDA and CDR2 SQIVND come from the germline V gene (reference sequence). The CDR3 covers 14 residues. In DNA form, the CDR3 reads TGTGCCAGTAGTATCAGTAACCGTTATCAGCCCCAGCATTTT. Translation gives CASSISNRYQPQHF.

V and J are TRBV12-2 and TRBJ2-7; TRBD2, the table's D call, was not compared with the DNA. TRBV12-2 counts as a pseudogene. This CDR3 has 16 residues. CDR3 residues: CASRPPGLVRSYEQYF. The CDR3 nucleotides are TGTGCAAGTCGCCCACCCGGACTAGTCAGGTCCTACGAGCAGTACTTC.

This clone was picked up one time. This rearrangement joins TRBV11-2 to TRBJ1-3; D unclear. Trimming took 5 bases from V and 3 from J, leaving 11 bases between them. CDR3 size: 14 residues. Germline CDR1 is SGHAT and CDR2 is FQNNGV. The CDR3 sequence is CASSLRTFGNTIYF. The CDR3 region has the DNA TGTGCCAGCAGCCTGCGAACTTTTGGAAACACCATATATTTT. The complete variable domain, with remaining parts taken from reference TRBV11-2 and TRBJ1-3, reads EAGVAQSPRYKIIEKRQSVAFWCNPISGHATLYWYQQILGQGPKLLIQFQNNGVVDDSQLPKDRFSAERLKGVDSTLKIQPAKLEDSAVYLCASSLRTFGNTIYFGEGSWLTVV.

This chain uses TRBV19 with TRBJ2-7, with D possibly matching TRBD2 (5 bases). The CDR3 extends over 15 amino acids. V lost 3 bases to trimming and J lost 3 bases, with 15 bases between them. Germline CDR1 LNHDA, CDR2 SQIVND (reference sequence). The CDR3 DNA sequence: TGTGCCAGTAGTATGTCGGGGAATGAAGGCTACGAGCAGTACTTC. Protein product: CASSMSGNEGYEQYF.

The chain couples TRBV28 to TRBJ1-5; a possible D gene is TRBD1 (5 bases). V lost 4 bases to trimming and J lost 4 bases, with 11 bases between them. CDR3 length equals 14 residues. Germline CDR1 is MDHEN and CDR2 is SYDVKM. Here the CDR3 reads CASSWGRRNQPQHF. CDR3 nucleotides: TGTGCCAGCAGTTGGGGCCGGAGAAATCAGCCCCAGCATTTT.

The rearrangement links TRBV18 to TRBJ1-5; 7 bases match TRBD1. CDR1 and CDR2 from the germline V gene are KGHSH and LQKENI. The trim removed 6 bases at V and 4 bases at J, leaving 12 bases unmatched. The CDR3 has 16 residues. CDR3 DNA sequence: TGTGCCAGCTCCACCGGGACAGACCTACAAAATCAGCCCCAGCATTTT. It yields the protein CASSTGTDLQNQPQHF.

This clone has just one count. The chain employs TRBV11-2 and TRBJ2-7; TRBD1 might be the D (5 bases). This CDR3 comprises 17 residues. The germline CDR1 and CDR2 sequences are SGHAT and FQNNGV. V lost 0 bases, J lost 3 bases, and 18 bases lay in between. The CDR3 region is CASSLDWVTVNFYEQYF. The CDR3 DNA is TGTGCCAGCAGCTTAGATTGGGTGACAGTGAATTTCTACGAGCAGTACTTC. Using reference TRBV11-2 and TRBJ2-7 for the parts outside the CDR3, the full variable domain is EAGVAQSPRYKIIEKRQSVAFWCNPISGHATLYWYQQILGQGPKLLIQFQNNGVVDDSQLPKDRFSAERLKGVDSTLKIQPAKLEDSAVYLCASSLDWVTVNFYEQYFGPGTRLTVT.